This TCR beta chain comes out of a study of cytomegalovirus exposure and HLA in healthy donors. Study conclusions and caveats: Most CMV-associated TCR beta chains appeared HLA-restricted in a later analysis. Some V segments could not be told apart, so they were left out, TRBV6-2 and TRBV6-3 among them. No immune exposure information besides CMV serostatus was available. Reported performance of the classifier showed diagnosis of cytomegalovirus status with high specificity and sensitivity.

The PCR ran on 60 Vbeta and 13 Jbeta primers. Method: immunoSEQ multiplex PCR; TCRdb's copy keeps in-frame clones and lacks some. The sample records hundreds of thousands of clones, over 70% being singletons. Of note for this clone: Antigen: not known.

V dropped 2 bases and J dropped 3 bases, with 5 bases sitting between them. This CDR3 contains 13 residues. From germline, CDR1 is SGHTA and CDR2 FQGNSA. The V gene is TRBV7-2, the J gene TRBJ1-5; D is uncertain. This sequence originates from a woman aged 60 to 75 in good health and CMV-seropositive. What was sequenced was PBMCs. CDR3 amino acids: CASSLFYNQPQHF. The CDR3 nucleotides read TGTGCCAGCAGCTTATTTTACAATCAGCCCCAGCATTTT.